Presented here are 20 T cell receptor beta chains from one specimen sequenced in a study of cytomegalovirus exposure and HLA in healthy donors. Both 60 Vbeta primers and 13 Jbeta primers went into the PCR. Sequencing was performed with immunoSEQ multiplex PCR; in TCRdb, only in-frame clones are kept and a portion is missing. This sample has roughly 200,000 clones, with around 86% found just once. The sample taken for sequencing was PBMCs. Receptor source: a man younger than 45 in good health and CMV-seronegative.

There are a few counts of this clone. The chain combines TRBV5-1 with TRBJ2-7, with 11 bases that match TRBD2. Germline-derived CDR1 and CDR2 are SGHRS and YFSETQ. Trimming took 1 base from V and 3 from J; bases not matched to a gene: 12. The CDR3 has 18 amino acids. CDR3 coding DNA: TGCGCCAGCAGCTTGCAGTGGGCCGGGACTAGCGGCCACTACGAGCAGTACTTC. Translation: CASSLQWAGTSGHYEQYF.

This CDR3 is CASSRDAGTGSYEQYF. The CDR3 region has the DNA TGTGCCAGCAGTCGAGATGCCGGGACAGGGTCCTACGAGCAGTACTTC. The chain links TRBV27 to TRBJ2-7, with 9 bases that match TRBD1. The V gene end was trimmed by 5 bases and the J gene end by 1 base; junction bases not matched to a gene: 9. CDR1 MNHEY and CDR2 SMNVEV come from the germline V gene (reference sequence). CDR3 length: 16 amino acids.

This chain joins TRBV29-1 and TRBJ2-1, with D possibly TRBD1 on 8 matching bases. Trimming took off 6 bases at V and 4 bases at J, with 16 bases between the two ends. Per the germline V gene, CDR1 is SQVTM and CDR2 is ANQGSEA. The CDR3 is made up of 14 amino acids. CDR3 sequence (DNA): TGCAGCGTCGCTTACAGGGGGGGATACAATGAGCAGTTCTTC. It specifies CSVAYRGGYNEQFF.

The chain joins TRBV7-2 to TRBJ2-7; D is unresolved. This CDR3 is built from 12 residues. V was cut by 5 bases and J by 3 bases, with 8 bases left in between. Germline V gene sequence: CDR1 SGHTA, CDR2 FQGNSA. The CDR3 coding sequence is TGTGCCAGCAGCCCAAGCAACTACGAGCAGTACTTC. Protein: CASSPSNYEQYF. The complete variable domain, with remaining parts taken from reference TRBV7-2 and TRBJ2-7, reads GAGVSQSPSNKVTEKGKDVELRCDPISGHTALYWYRQSLGQGLEFLIYFQGNSAPDKSGLPSDRFSAERTGGSVSTLTIQRTQQEDSAVYLCASSPSNYEQYFGPGTRLTVT.

The chain couples TRBV4-1 to TRBJ2-7, with unresolved D. With 0 bases removed from V and 2 bases from J, the gap between germline ends came to 5 bases. Germline V CDR1 and CDR2: MGHRA, YSYEKL. The CDR3 covers 13 residues. The CDR3 sequence is CASSQESAYEQYF. In DNA form, the CDR3 reads TGCGCCAGCAGCCAAGAATCGGCCTACGAGCAGTACTTC.

The chain combines TRBV10-3 with TRBJ2-3, with 10 bases that match TRBD1. Per germline, CDR1 ENHRY and CDR2 SYGVKD. With 8 bases clipped from V and 5 bases from J, the junction kept 19 bases outside the gene matches. This CDR3 is built from 18 residues. The CDR3 spells CAIETGGTGERLGDTQYF. The CDR3 DNA reads TGTGCCATCGAGACGGGCGGGACAGGGGAACGGTTGGGAGATACGCAGTATTTT.

The CDR3 loop is CASSVGTIGADTQYF. The CDR3, as DNA: TGTGCCAGCAGCGTAGGGACTATTGGGGCAGATACGCAGTATTTT. The chain carries TRBV9 and TRBJ2-3, with D tentatively TRBD2 (6 bases). Trimming took 0 bases from V and 4 from J, leaving 12 bases between them. The CDR3 extends over 15 amino acids. Germline-derived CDR1 and CDR2 are SGDLS and YYNGEE.

The rearrangement links TRBV27 to TRBJ2-7; TRBD1 matches at 9 bases. CDR1 MNHEY and CDR2 SMNVEV come from the germline V gene (reference sequence). The CDR3 contains 14 residues. V was pared by 6 bases and J by 7 bases, with 10 bases of the junction left unmatched. The DNA of the CDR3 is TGTGCCAGCAGACCCGGGACAGGGTTACGGGAGCAGTACTTC. Translation: CASRPGTGLREQYF.

The chain couples TRBV6-1 to TRBJ1-4, with D perhaps matching TRBD1 (5 bases). The CDR3 extends over 14 amino acids. CDR1 and CDR2 from the germline V gene are MNHNS and SASEGT. Trimming stripped 2 bases from V and 5 bases from J, with 9 bases between. The CDR3 sequence is CASSEWTNNEKLFF. Written as DNA, the CDR3 is TGTGCCAGCAGTGAATGGACAAACAATGAAAAACTGTTTTTT.

The rearrangement uses TRBV2 and TRBJ2-2; perhaps TRBD1 as D (6 bases). Trimming shortened V by 8 bases and J by 1 base, and 14 bases separated the two germline ends. This CDR3 spans 15 amino acids. Germline V CDR1 and CDR2: SNHLY, FYNNEI. The CDR3 nucleotides read TGTGCCAGCCTGTCTGAGACAGGGAACACCGGGGAGCTGTTTTTT. It codes for CASLSETGNTGELFF. The whole variable domain, remainder taken from reference TRBV2 and TRBJ2-2, is EPEVTQTPSHQVTQMGQEVILRCVPISNHLYFYWYRQILGQKVEFLVSFYNNEISEKSEIFDDQFSVERPDGSNFTLKIRSTKLEDSAMYFCASLSETGNTGELFFGEGSRLTVL.

V and J are TRBV11-1 and TRBJ2-4; D possibly corresponds to TRBD2 (5 bases). Per the germline V gene, CDR1 is SGHAT and CDR2 is FQDESV (reference sequence). The V end lost 3 bases, the J end lost 9 bases, and 15 bases lay between the germline ends. The CDR3 runs to 14 residues. The DNA of the CDR3 is TGTGCCAGCAGCTTTCGTCCGGGATTGGGCATTCAGTACTTC. Residues: CASSFRPGLGIQYF.

The chain employs TRBV10-2 and TRBJ1-6; TRBD1 might be the D (6 bases). Germline CDR1 is WSHSY and CDR2 is SAAADI. This CDR3 spans 15 amino acids. V dropped 2 bases and J dropped 6 bases, with 11 bases sitting between them. CDR3 loop: CASSEGGRLNSPLHF. CDR3 nucleotides: TGCGCCAGCAGTGAGGGGGGCAGGCTTAATTCACCCCTCCACTTT.

The V call is TRBV30, the J call TRBJ2-6; tentatively, D is TRBD1 (5 bases). Germline CDR1 reads GTSNPN; CDR2 reads SVGIG (reference sequence). This CDR3 spans 17 amino acids. V lost 4 bases and J lost 0, with 16 bases in between. This CDR3 is CAWNGQIPDSGANVLTF. In nucleotides, the CDR3 is TGTGCCTGGAATGGACAAATCCCGGACTCTGGGGCCAACGTCCTGACTTTC.

Only one count was recorded for this clone. J is TRBJ2-2 and V is TRBV27; 8 positions match TRBD1. With 2 bases clipped from V and 7 bases from J, the junction kept 9 bases outside the gene matches. The CDR3 contains 16 residues. Germline CDR1 reads MNHEY; CDR2 reads SMNVEV (reference sequence). CDR3 region: CASSLGQGILDGELFF. CDR3 in DNA: TGTGCCAGCAGTTTAGGACAGGGTATACTGGACGGGGAGCTGTTTTTT.

The chain carries TRBV27 and TRBJ2-5; TRBD1 might be the D (6 bases). This CDR3 has 13 residues. CDR1 and CDR2 from the germline V gene are MNHEY and SMNVEV (reference sequence). Trimming cost V 2 bases and J 4 bases, with 8 bases left between them. This CDR3 is CASSLVGGETQYF. The CDR3 DNA is TGTGCCAGCAGTTTAGTAGGGGGAGAGACCCAGTACTTC.

The chain employs TRBV19 and TRBJ2-2, with 7 bases that match TRBD1. This CDR3 has 14 residues. Trimming took 6 bases from V and 6 from J; bases not matched to a gene: 7. Germline assignment: CDR1 LNHDA and CDR2 SQIVND (reference sequence). For the CDR3, the DNA is TGTGCCAGTAGCACAGGGGCCTTACCCGGGGAGCTGTTTTTT. Protein sequence: CASSTGALPGELFF.

The chain combines TRBV5-5 with TRBJ2-3; weak D call: TRBD2 (6 bases). V was trimmed by 0 bases and J by 3 bases, leaving 8 bases between them. This CDR3 has 14 amino acids. Germline loops: CDR1 SGHKS, CDR2 YYEKEE (reference sequence). The CDR3 coding sequence is TGTGCCAGCAGCTTGGAACTAGCAACAGATACGCAGTATTTT. Translating it yields CASSLELATDTQYF.

V is TRBV9 and J is TRBJ1-3; D is unclear. The CDR3 runs 16 residues. The germline gives CDR1 SGDLS, CDR2 YYNGEE. V was cut by 4 bases and J by 0 bases, with 14 bases left in between. CDR3 DNA: TGTGCCAGCAGCCCGCCAGACTGGTACTCTGGAAACACCATATATTTT. Translating it yields CASSPPDWYSGNTIYF.

The count of this clone is one. The chain couples TRBV19 to TRBJ1-5, with D possibly being TRBD1 (5 bases). Germline V lookup: CDR1 LNHDA, CDR2 SQIVND (reference sequence). The CDR3 covers 16 residues. The ends were cut back, 8 bases at V and 0 bases at J, with 17 bases in the middle. The DNA for the CDR3 is TGTGCCAGTTCGTGGGGCAGCAGCCTTAGCAATCAGCCCCAGCATTTT. It encodes CASSWGSSLSNQPQHF.

The gene calls are TRBV7-9 and TRBJ1-1, with D maybe TRBD1 (5 bases). CDR3 length equals 15 residues. Germline V lookup: CDR1 SEHNR, CDR2 FQNEAQ (reference sequence). The V gene lost 3 bases and the J gene lost 4 bases, with 15 bases spanning the gap. In DNA form, the CDR3 reads TGTGCCAGCAGCTTTAGGGGAGGGGAAAGCACTGAAGCTTTCTTT. It specifies CASSFRGGESTEAFF.